These T cell receptor beta chains were read from a single sample in a study of T-cell reconstitution after alpha-beta-depleted transplantation in children. In TCRdb, the PCR reads were re-called with MiXCR into one record per CDR3 protein. The sample holds roughly 200,000 distinct CDR3 sequences, about 6.4% seen once. The sequenced sample was PBMCs from the stem cell graft donor, obtained from the stem cell graft. The receptor source for this set is a human donor who donated a stem cell graft to a child with Wiskott-Aldrich syndrome. CDR3s include the opening cysteine and the closing phenylalanine or tryptophan. D genes are given only for firm matches. Clone size is given for some rows only: seen once, a few or many times, or a class if the clone is expanded.

d_call j_call v_call clone_size cdr3_aa cdr3_nt
- TRBJ2-6 TRBV6-2/TRBV6-3 many CASKKPGNSGANVLTF TGTGCCAGCAAGAAGCCCGGGAACAGTGGGGCCAACGTCCTGACTTTC
- TRBJ1-1 TRBV5-1 many CASSSPSGGSLGYTEAFF TGCGCCAGCAGTTCCCCGTCCGGGGGTTCTCTGGGGTACACTGAAGCTTTCTTT
TRBD2 TRBJ2-7 TRBV11-3 many CASSLAGSGAPYEQYF TGTGCCAGCAGCTTAGCGGGTAGCGGGGCCCCCTACGAGCAGTACTTC
- TRBJ1-5 TRBV12-3/TRBV12-4 many CASRREGGANQPQHF TGTGCCAGCAGGCGGGAGGGAGGGGCGAATCAGCCCCAGCATTTT
- TRBJ2-1 TRBV20-1 many CSASTSNNNEQFF TGCAGTGCTAGTACCAGCAATAACAATGAGCAGTTCTTC
- TRBJ1-2 TRBV30 - CAWSVEQINTF TGTGCCTGGAGTGTGGAACAGATAAACACCTTC
- TRBJ2-7 TRBV6-5 many CASRDYRSEQYF TGTGCCAGCAGGGACTACCGATCCGAGCAGTACTTC
TRBD1 TRBJ2-5 TRBV6-1 few CASSPGTDQETQYF TGTGCCAGCAGTCCTGGGACAGACCAAGAGACCCAGTACTTC
- TRBJ2-4 TRBV20-1 many CSGKGEWAKNIQYF TGCAGTGGGAAGGGGGAGTGGGCCAAAAACATTCAGTACTTC
- TRBJ2-7 TRBV20-1 - CSARVGLYEQYF TGCAGTGCTAGAGTGGGTCTTTACGAGCAGTACTTC
TRBD1 TRBJ1-4 TRBV7-9 - CASSLSGQGAEKLFF TGTGCCAGCAGCTTGTCAGGACAGGGGGCGGAAAAACTGTTTTTT
TRBD1 TRBJ1-5 TRBV5-1 few CASSEGQGGQPQHF TGCGCCAGCAGCGAGGGACAGGGGGGTCAGCCCCAGCATTTT
- TRBJ2-7 TRBV27 few CTSSSPYEQYF TGCACCAGCAGTTCCCCCTACGAGCAGTACTTC
TRBD1 TRBJ2-7 TRBV5-1 many CASSWGTGLEQYF TGCGCCAGCAGCTGGGGGACAGGCTTAGAGCAGTACTTC
TRBD1 TRBJ1-1 TRBV4-1 few CASSARQGMNTEAFF TGCGCCAGCAGCGCCAGACAGGGGATGAACACTGAAGCTTTCTTT
TRBD2 TRBJ2-5 TRBV12-3/TRBV12-4 many CASRPTSGGPETQYF TGTGCCAGCAGGCCGACTAGCGGGGGACCGGAGACCCAGTACTTC
- TRBJ2-5 TRBV29-1 many CSVAPGEGQETQYF TGCAGCGTTGCTCCAGGGGAGGGCCAAGAGACCCAGTACTTC
TRBD2 TRBJ2-1 TRBV10-3 few CAISESGRAGESSSYNEQFF TGTGCCATCAGTGAGTCAGGGAGAGCGGGAGAATCTAGCTCCTACAATGAGCAGTTCTTC
- TRBJ1-1 TRBV14 - CASSLRGYTEAFF TGTGCCAGCAGCCTCCGGGGTTACACTGAAGCTTTCTTT
- TRBJ2-3 TRBV7-2 many CASSPSRDTQYF TGTGCCAGCAGCCCCTCGCGAGATACGCAGTATTTT
- TRBJ1-2 TRBV20-1 many CSATPSWRSGYTF TGCAGTGCCACTCCCTCGTGGCGGTCAGGCTACACCTTC
- TRBJ1-1 TRBV5-5 few CASSLVTVRPEAFF TGTGCCAGCAGCTTGGTGACAGTAAGGCCTGAAGCTTTCTTT
TRBD2 TRBJ2-1 TRBV9 many CASSGAGGPYNEQFF TGTGCCAGCAGCGGAGCGGGAGGGCCCTACAATGAGCAGTTCTTC
- TRBJ2-6 TRBV11-2 - CASSLQVSGANVLTF TGTGCCAGCAGCTTACAGGTCTCTGGGGCCAACGTCCTGACTTTC
TRBD2 TRBJ2-5 TRBV5-1 many CASSGGDSGNRETQYF TGCGCCAGCAGCGGTGGGGATAGCGGGAACCGAGAGACCCAGTACTTC
- TRBJ1-6 TRBV3-1 - CASSHDFGTGNSPIHF -
- TRBJ1-1 TRBV11-2 - CASSLDGGGTEAFF TGTGCCAGCAGCTTAGATGGGGGTGGCACTGAAGCTTTCTTT
- TRBJ1-1 TRBV29-1 many CSVDRQTLTEAFF TGCAGCGTTGATAGACAAACGCTCACTGAAGCTTTCTTT
TRBD2 TRBJ2-1 TRBV9 many CASSESEWREGLHNEQFF TGTGCCAGCAGCGAGTCGGAGTGGCGGGAGGGGCTCCACAATGAGCAGTTCTTC
TRBD2 TRBJ2-2 TRBV11-1 few CASSFPSGDTGELFF TGTGCCAGCAGCTTCCCCAGCGGGGACACCGGGGAGCTGTTTTTT
- TRBJ2-7 TRBV28 many CASSSEQGYEQYF TGTGCCAGCAGCTCCGAGCAGGGCTACGAGCAGTACTTC
TRBD1 TRBJ2-3 TRBV7-2 many CASSFLRTGADTQYF TGTGCCAGCAGCTTCCTACGGACAGGGGCAGATACGCAGTATTTT
- TRBJ1-2 TRBV12-3/TRBV12-4 few CASSLWGNYGYTF TGTGCCAGCAGCTTATGGGGGAACTATGGCTACACCTTC
TRBD2 TRBJ2-5 TRBV18 - CASSPTSGRQETQYF TGTGCCAGCTCGCCGACTAGCGGAAGGCAAGAGACCCAGTACTTC
TRBD2 TRBJ2-7 TRBV5-1 few CASSSGLAGGDSSYEQYF TGCGCCAGCAGCTCGGGACTAGCGGGGGGCGACAGCTCCTACGAGCAGTACTTC